The 18 T cell receptor beta chains given below trace back to one sample, sequenced in a study of response to subunit inactivated influenza vaccine. A single record per CDR3 protein comes from TCRdb applying MiXCR to the RT-PCR reads. Among approximately 680,000 distinct CDR3 sequences listed, 15% to 19% were seen once. Sequenced material: PBMCs from blood, taken 12 days after vaccination. Receptors originate from a middle-aged man who received an inactivated influenza vaccine.

This clonotype was seen only a few times. The chain combines TRBV6-1 with TRBJ2-7, with D perhaps matching TRBD1 (6 bases). Trimming removed 4 bases from V and 4 bases from J, with 11 bases in between. This CDR3 spans 13 amino acids. Germline CDR1 MNHNS, CDR2 SASEGT. CDR3 in amino acids: CASSGSQGYEQYF. The CDR3 DNA sequence: TGTGCCAGCAGTGGTAGCCAGGGGTACGAGCAGTACTTC.

This clonotype has a count of ten or more. V usage is TRBV12-3 or TRBV12-4 and J usage is TRBJ1-5, with D maybe TRBD1 (5 bases). Deletions cut 6 bases from V and 4 bases from J, with 13 bases between. CDR3 length: 14 residues. The CDR3 loop is CASSLTEQNQPQHF. The CDR3 DNA is TGTGCCAGCAGCCTGACAGAGCAGAATCAGCCCCAGCATTTT.

This clonotype has only a few counts. V usage is TRBV12-3 or TRBV12-4 and J usage is TRBJ2-7, with D unresolved. The CDR3 sequence is 11 residues long. Trimming took off 5 bases at V and 5 bases at J, with 7 bases between the two ends. CDR3 amino acids: CASSGLDEQYF. As DNA, the CDR3 is TGTGCCAGCAGTGGATTAGACGAGCAGTACTTC.

There are a few counts of this clonotype. The V and J genes are TRBV6-2 or TRBV6-3 and TRBJ2-1; D is uncertain. The V gene lost 0 bases and the J gene lost 4 bases, with 13 bases spanning the gap. Germline values: CDR1 MNHEY, CDR2 SVGEGT. The CDR3 sequence is 16 residues long. The CDR3 nucleotides are TGTGCCAGCAGTTACTCCTGGCTAACAAATTACAATGAGCAGTTCTTC. Its translation: CASSYSWLTNYNEQFF.

This clonotype was observed a few times. The J gene is TRBJ2-7, the V gene TRBV5-1, with TRBD1 matching over 9 bases. Unmatched junction bases numbered 3, after V lost 3 bases and J lost 2 bases. The germline gives CDR1 SGHRS, CDR2 YFSETQ. The CDR3 runs 14 residues. The CDR3 reads CASSWGTGPYEQYF. In nucleotides, the CDR3 is TGCGCCAGCAGCTGGGGGACAGGGCCCTACGAGCAGTACTTC. Based on the CDR3 plus reference TRBV5-1 and TRBJ2-7, the full variable domain is KAGVTQTPRYLIKTRGQQVTLSCSPISGHRSVSWYQQTPGQGLQFLFEYFSETQRNKGNFPGRFSGRQFSNSRSEMNVSTLELGDSALYLCASSWGTGPYEQYFGPGTRLTVT.

This clonotype was found a few times. This chain joins TRBV10-1 and TRBJ2-1; tentative D call: TRBD1 (6 bases). The CDR3 is made up of 16 amino acids. Germline-derived CDR1 and CDR2 are WNHNN and SYGVQD (reference sequence). Trimming shortened V by 0 bases and J by 7 bases, and 16 bases separated the two germline ends. The CDR3 nucleotides are TGCGCCAGCAGTGAGTCGGCGCTACTCAGGGGAAATGAGCAGTTCTTC. Its protein product is CASSESALLRGNEQFF.

This clonotype was seen once. A much larger clone sits a single nucleotide away, making a read error possible. The V gene is TRBV7-2, the J gene TRBJ2-7; tentatively, D is TRBD2 (7 bases). The germline CDR1 and CDR2 sequences are SGHTA and FQGNSA. The CDR3 runs 14 residues. V shed 7 bases and J shed 0 bases, with 13 bases lying between them. The CDR3 nucleotides are TGTGCCAGCACCCAAAGGGGGGGCTCCTACGAGCAGTACTTC. Its protein is CASTQRGGSYEQYF.

The genes are TRBV12-3 or TRBV12-4 and TRBJ2-4, with 8 positions matching TRBD2. Losses at the gene ends were 4 bases for V and 4 bases for J; bases not matched to a gene: 6. There are 15 residues in the CDR3. Here the CDR3 DNA reads TGTGCCAGCAGTTACGATGGGACTAGAAAAAACATTCAGTACTTC. This translates into CASSYDGTRKNIQYF.

The V and J genes are TRBV7-8 and TRBJ2-1; 9 bases map to TRBD2. Losses at the gene ends were 5 bases for V and 15 bases for J; bases not matched to a gene: 17. The germline gives CDR1 SGHVS, CDR2 FQNEAQ. CDR3 length equals 15 residues. The CDR3 DNA reads TGTGCCAGCAGCCAACAGACCCGAGCGGGGGGAAAGCCGTTCTTC. Protein sequence: CASSQQTRAGGKPFF. Drawing the rest from reference TRBV7-8 and TRBJ2-1, the complete variable domain is GAGVSQSPRYKVAKRGQDVALRCDPISGHVSLFWYQQALGQGPEFLTYFQNEAQLDKSGLPSDRFFAERPEGSVSTLKIQRTQQEDSAVYLCASSQQTRAGGKPFFGPGTRLTVL.

This clonotype was seen repeatedly, ten times or more. V gene TRBV29-1 combines with J gene TRBJ2-7, with 9 bases that match TRBD2. The CDR3 spans 15 residues. Looked up from germline, CDR1 is SQVTM and CDR2 is ANQGSEA. The V gene end was trimmed by 4 bases and the J gene end by 1 base; junction bases not matched to a gene: 8. CDR3 nucleotide sequence: TGCAGCGTTGCGCTCCTAGCGGGATCTTCCTACGAGCAGTACTTC. It encodes CSVALLAGSSYEQYF.

This clonotype occurred a few times. The chain recombines TRBV4-3 with TRBJ2-7; 10 bases align to TRBD2. The CDR3 has 15 residues. The V gene end was trimmed by 5 bases and the J gene end by 7 bases; junction bases not matched to a gene: 11. Per germline, CDR1 LGHNA and CDR2 YSLEER. CDR3 residues: CASSYRTSGSGEQYF. In DNA, the CDR3 is TGCGCCAGCAGCTACCGGACTAGCGGATCAGGGGAGCAGTACTTC.

Only a few counts were recorded for this clonotype. V and J are TRBV25-1 and TRBJ2-1; tentative D call: TRBD1 (6 bases). The germline V and J ends were trimmed by 0 bases and 2 bases, with 8 bases remaining between them. This CDR3 is 15 amino acids long. In germline, CDR1 is MGHDK, CDR2 SYGVNS. The CDR3, as DNA: TGTGCCAGCAGTGAATATGGGACACCCTACAATGAGCAGTTCTTC. Translated, it gives CASSEYGTPYNEQFF.

This clonotype was picked up many times. The chain employs TRBV4-3 and TRBJ2-1, with 9 bases fitting TRBD1. CDR3 length equals 19 residues. The germline CDR1 and CDR2 sequences are LGHNA and YSLEER. V was pared by 0 bases and J by 9 bases, with 18 bases of the junction left unmatched. The CDR3 bases are TGCGCCAGCAGCCAAGAACTGCCGGACAGGGGAGGCGAGGGGGTTGAGCAGTTCTTC. This codes for CASSQELPDRGGEGVEQFF.

This sequence joins TRBV7-2 and TRBJ1-6; perhaps TRBD1 as D (6 bases). Trimming removed 1 base from V and 4 bases from J, with 11 bases in between. In germline, CDR1 is SGHTA, CDR2 FQGNSA. The CDR3 is 16 amino acids. DNA for the CDR3: TGTGCCAGCAGCTTAGTAGGACAGATTTATAATTCACCCCTCCACTTT. Translation gives CASSLVGQIYNSPLHF. Looking up the rest from reference TRBV7-2 and TRBJ1-6 gives the full variable domain: GAGVSQSPSNKVTEKGKDVELRCDPISGHTALYWYRQSLGQGLEFLIYFQGNSAPDKSGLPSDRFSAERTGGSVSTLTIQRTQQEDSAVYLCASSLVGQIYNSPLHFGNGTRLTVT.

The chain employs TRBV20-1 and TRBJ1-5, with TRBD1 as a possible D gene (5 bases). Germline CDR1 DFQATT, CDR2 SNEGSKA (reference sequence). The CDR3 is made up of 13 amino acids. V lost 6 bases to trimming and J lost 6 bases, with 15 bases between them. The CDR3 protein is CSALGRVSQPQHF. CDR3 coding DNA: TGCAGTGCCCTGGGGCGAGTTTCTCAGCCCCAGCATTTT.

This clonotype was found a few times. This chain connects TRBV12-3 or TRBV12-4 to TRBJ2-1, with D possibly being TRBD1 or TRBD2 (6 bases each). V dropped 6 bases and J dropped 4 bases, with 16 bases sitting between them. The CDR3 covers 15 residues. CDR3 DNA sequence: TGTGCCAGCAGACGACAGGAGGGCCCATACAATGAGCAGTTCTTC. Amino acids: CASRRQEGPYNEQFF.

J is TRBJ1-1 and V is TRBV7-9; D is undetermined. The CDR3 is 15 amino acids. V lost 5 bases to trimming and J lost 1 base, with 14 bases between them. From germline, CDR1 is SEHNR and CDR2 FQNEAQ (reference sequence). CDR3 region: CASSLGDGQNTEAFF. The CDR3 DNA reads as TGTGCCAGCAGCCTAGGAGACGGCCAGAACACTGAAGCTTTCTTT.

The sample holds a few counts of this clonotype. The chain has TRBV5-1 and TRBJ2-7; D might be TRBD2 (7 bases). The CDR3 runs to 16 residues. Per the germline V gene, CDR1 is SGHRS and CDR2 is YFSETQ. The V end lost 0 bases, the J end lost 3 bases, and 16 bases lay between the germline ends. This chain's CDR3 is CASSLEVAGASYEQYF. The DNA for the CDR3 is TGCGCCAGCAGCTTGGAAGTTGCGGGGGCGAGCTACGAGCAGTACTTC.